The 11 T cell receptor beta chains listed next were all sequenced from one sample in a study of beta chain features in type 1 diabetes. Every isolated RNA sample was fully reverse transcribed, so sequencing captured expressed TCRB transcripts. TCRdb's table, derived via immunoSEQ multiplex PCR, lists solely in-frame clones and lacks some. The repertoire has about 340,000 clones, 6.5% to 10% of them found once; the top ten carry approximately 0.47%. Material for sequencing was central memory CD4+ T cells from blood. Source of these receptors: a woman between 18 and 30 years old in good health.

The DNA for the CDR3 is TGTGCCAGCTCACCATTTACAGGGAATGGGAATGAGCAGTTCTTC. Translation: CASSPFTGNGNEQFF. This chain links TRBV18 with TRBJ2-1; maybe TRBD1 (6 bases). The CDR3 is made up of 15 amino acids. Trimming pared 2 bases from V and 7 bases from J, leaving 15 bases between. The germline V gene has CDR1 KGHSH and CDR2 LQKENI.

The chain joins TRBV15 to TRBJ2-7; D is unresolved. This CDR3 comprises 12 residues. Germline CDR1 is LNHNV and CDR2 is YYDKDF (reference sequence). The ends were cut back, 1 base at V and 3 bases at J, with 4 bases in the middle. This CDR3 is CATSRVGYEQYF. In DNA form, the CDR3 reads TGTGCCACCAGCAGAGTCGGCTACGAGCAGTACTTC.

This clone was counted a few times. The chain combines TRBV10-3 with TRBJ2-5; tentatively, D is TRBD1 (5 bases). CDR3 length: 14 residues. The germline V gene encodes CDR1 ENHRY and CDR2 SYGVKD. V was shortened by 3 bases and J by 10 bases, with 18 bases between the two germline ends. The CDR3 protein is CAISEGQGNARQYF. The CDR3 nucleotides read TGTGCCATCAGTGAAGGGCAGGGAAACGCACGCCAGTACTTC.

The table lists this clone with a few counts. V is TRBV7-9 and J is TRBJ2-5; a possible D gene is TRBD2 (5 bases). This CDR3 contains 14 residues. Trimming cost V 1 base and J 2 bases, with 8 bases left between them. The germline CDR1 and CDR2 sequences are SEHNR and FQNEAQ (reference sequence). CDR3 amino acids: CASSLGTAQETQYF. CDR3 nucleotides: TGTGCCAGCAGCTTAGGGACTGCTCAAGAGACCCAGTACTTC.

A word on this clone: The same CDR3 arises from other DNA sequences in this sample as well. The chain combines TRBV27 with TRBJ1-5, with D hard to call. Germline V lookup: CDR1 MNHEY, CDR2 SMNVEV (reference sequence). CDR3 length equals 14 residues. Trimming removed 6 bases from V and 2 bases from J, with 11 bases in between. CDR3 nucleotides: TGTGCCAGCAGCTCCTTGCAGGGCAATCAGCCCCAGCATTTT. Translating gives CASSSLQGNQPQHF.

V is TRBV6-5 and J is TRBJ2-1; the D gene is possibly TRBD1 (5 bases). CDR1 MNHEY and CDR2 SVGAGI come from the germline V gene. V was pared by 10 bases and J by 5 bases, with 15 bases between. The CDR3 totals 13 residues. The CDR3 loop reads CATRQFSDNEQFF. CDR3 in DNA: TGTGCCACCCGACAGTTTTCGGACAATGAGCAGTTCTTC.

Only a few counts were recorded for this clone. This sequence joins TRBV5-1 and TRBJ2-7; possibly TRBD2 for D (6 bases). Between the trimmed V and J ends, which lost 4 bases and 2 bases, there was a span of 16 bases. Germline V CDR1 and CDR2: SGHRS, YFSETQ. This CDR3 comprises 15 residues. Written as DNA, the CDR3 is TGCGCCAGCAGCCCCAGTCCGACTAGTACCTACGAGCAGTACTTC. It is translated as CASSPSPTSTYEQYF.

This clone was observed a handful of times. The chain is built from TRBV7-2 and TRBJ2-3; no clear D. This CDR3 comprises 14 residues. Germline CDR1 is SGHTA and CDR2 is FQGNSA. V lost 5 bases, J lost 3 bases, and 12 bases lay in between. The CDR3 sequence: CASSPYLETDTQYF. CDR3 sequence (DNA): TGTGCCAGCAGCCCCTACTTGGAGACAGATACGCAGTATTTT. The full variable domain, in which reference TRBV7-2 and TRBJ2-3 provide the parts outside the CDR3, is GAGVSQSPSNKVTEKGKDVELRCDPISGHTALYWYRQSLGQGLEFLIYFQGNSAPDKSGLPSDRFSAERTGGSVSTLTIQRTQQEDSAVYLCASSPYLETDTQYFGPGTRLTVL.

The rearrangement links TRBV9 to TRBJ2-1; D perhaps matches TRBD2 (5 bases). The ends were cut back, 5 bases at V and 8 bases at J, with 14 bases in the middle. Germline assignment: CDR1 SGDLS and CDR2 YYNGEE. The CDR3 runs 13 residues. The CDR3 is CASSRGSLDEQFF. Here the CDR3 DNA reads TGTGCCAGCAGTAGAGGGAGCCTGGATGAGCAGTTCTTC.

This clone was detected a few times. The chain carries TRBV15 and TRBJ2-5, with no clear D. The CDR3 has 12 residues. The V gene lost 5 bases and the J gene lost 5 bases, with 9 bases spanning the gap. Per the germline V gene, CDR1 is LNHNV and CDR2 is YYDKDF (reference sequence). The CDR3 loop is CATSLSTETQYF. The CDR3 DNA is TGTGCCACCAGCCTTTCTACCGAGACCCAGTACTTC.

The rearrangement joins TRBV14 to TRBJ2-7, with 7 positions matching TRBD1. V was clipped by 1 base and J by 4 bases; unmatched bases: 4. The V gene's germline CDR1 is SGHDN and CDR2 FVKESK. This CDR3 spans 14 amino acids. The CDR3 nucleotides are TGTGCCAGCAGCCAAGCCCCGACAGGGTACGAGCAGTACTTC. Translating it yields CASSQAPTGYEQYF.